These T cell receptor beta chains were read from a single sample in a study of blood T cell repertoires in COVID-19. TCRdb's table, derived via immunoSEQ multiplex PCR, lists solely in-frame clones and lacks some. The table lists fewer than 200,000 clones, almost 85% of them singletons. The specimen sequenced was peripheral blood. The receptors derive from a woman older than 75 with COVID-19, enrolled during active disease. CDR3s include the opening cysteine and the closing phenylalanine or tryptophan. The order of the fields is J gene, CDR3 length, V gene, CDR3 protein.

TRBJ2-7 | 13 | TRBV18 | CASSPADGYEQYF
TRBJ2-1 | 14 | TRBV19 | CASIPSGGLNEQFF
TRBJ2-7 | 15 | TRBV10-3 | CAISEQTSGSYEQYF
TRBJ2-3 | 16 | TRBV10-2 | CASSEPRLAFADTQYF
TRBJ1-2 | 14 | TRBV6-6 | CASSYQRGNYGYTF
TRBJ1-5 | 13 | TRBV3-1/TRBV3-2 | CASSPDRVQPQHF
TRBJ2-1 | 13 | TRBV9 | CASSVSGYNEQFF
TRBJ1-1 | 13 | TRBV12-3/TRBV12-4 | CASSSPENTEAFF
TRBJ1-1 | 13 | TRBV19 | CASRGQGGTEAFF
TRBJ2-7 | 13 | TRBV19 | CATAGDPSYEQYF
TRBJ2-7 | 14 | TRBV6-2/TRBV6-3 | CASSPRLAAYEQYF
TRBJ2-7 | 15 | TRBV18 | CASSPLQGVIYEQYF
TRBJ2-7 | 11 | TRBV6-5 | CASSYGGMQYF
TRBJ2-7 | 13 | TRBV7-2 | CASSLQVSYEQYF
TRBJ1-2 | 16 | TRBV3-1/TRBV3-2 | CASSQDATGGNYGYTF
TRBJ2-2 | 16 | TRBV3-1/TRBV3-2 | CASSQAQGAGTGELFF
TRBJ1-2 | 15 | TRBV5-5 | CASSLSGGDLSGYTF
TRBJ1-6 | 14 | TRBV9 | CASSPLRGGSPLHF
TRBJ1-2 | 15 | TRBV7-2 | CASSSMGSLTYGYTF
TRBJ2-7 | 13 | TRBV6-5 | CASSPGTSNEQYF
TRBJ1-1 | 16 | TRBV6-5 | CASSYGTGGAWTEAFF
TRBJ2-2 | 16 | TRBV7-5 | CARSNRTGLFTGELFF
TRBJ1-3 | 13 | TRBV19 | CATGREPGNTIYF
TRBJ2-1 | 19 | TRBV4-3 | CASSQSTTGGISSYNEQFF
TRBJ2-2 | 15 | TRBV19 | CASSIGGLSTGELFF
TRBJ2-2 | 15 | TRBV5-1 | CASSLTPSGVGELFF
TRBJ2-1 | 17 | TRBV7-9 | CASSPGQGRGLYNEQFF
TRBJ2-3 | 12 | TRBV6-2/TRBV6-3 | CASSPTVYTQYF
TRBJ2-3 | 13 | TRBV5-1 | CASSLTRTDTQYF
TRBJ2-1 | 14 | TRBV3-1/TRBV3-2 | CASSQRAHRQEQFF
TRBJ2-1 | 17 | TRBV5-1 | CASSLFGRESSYNEQFF
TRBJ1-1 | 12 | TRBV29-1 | CSVLGGAAEAFF
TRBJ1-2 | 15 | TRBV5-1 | CASSLTPADNYGYTF
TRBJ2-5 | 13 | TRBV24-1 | CATRGLQPDTQYF
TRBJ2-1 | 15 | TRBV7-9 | CASSSRDSSYNEQFF
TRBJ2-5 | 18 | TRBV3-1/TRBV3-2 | CASSQYMGNLGGQETQYF
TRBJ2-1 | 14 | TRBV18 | CASSIAGVVHEQFF
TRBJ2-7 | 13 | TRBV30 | CACSERGGDEQYF
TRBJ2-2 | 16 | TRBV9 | CASSVASGGQGGELFF
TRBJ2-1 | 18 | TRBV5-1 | CASSLGAGGRKPYNEQFF
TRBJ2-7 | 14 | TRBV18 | CASSPSVSGVEQYF
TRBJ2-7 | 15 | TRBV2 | CAFIGQRERSYEQYF
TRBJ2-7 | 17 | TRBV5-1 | CASSPRSGTGGLYEQYF
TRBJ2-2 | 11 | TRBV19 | CASRLSGELFF
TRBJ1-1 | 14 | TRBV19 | CASSWRRGPTEAFF
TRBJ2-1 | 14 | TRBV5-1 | CASRDARGYNEQFF
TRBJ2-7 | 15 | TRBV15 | CATSREARSSYEQYF
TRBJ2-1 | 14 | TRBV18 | CASCSGSRYNEQFF
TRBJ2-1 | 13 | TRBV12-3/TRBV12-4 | CVSRVGSYNEQFF
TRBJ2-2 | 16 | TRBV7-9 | CASNAPPGKVAGELFF
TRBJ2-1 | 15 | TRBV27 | CASSLLAGGSNEQFF